The 7 T cell receptor beta chains given below trace back to one sample, sequenced in a study of T cells in Graves' hyperthyroidism and ophthalmopathy. Amplification of TCR beta CDR3 regions was performed using RNA transcripts as template. In the first-round RT-PCR of the TCR CDR3, the HTBI primer set was used. TCRdb processed the multiplex PCR reads anew with MiXCR; each CDR3 protein has one entry. The sample yields 300,000 to 450,000 distinct CDR3 sequences, 15% to 19% seen once. The sequenced sample was blood. The receptors stem from a woman in her late teens or twenties with Graves' hyperthyroidism that later progressed to Graves' ophthalmopathy.

This clonotype was detected a few times. Written as DNA, the CDR3 is TGCGCCAGCAGCCAACCCCTAGCGGGAGCCTACGAGCAGTACTTC. Translation gives CASSQPLAGAYEQYF. The chain combines TRBV4-1 with TRBJ2-7; 10 nucleotides align to TRBD2. The CDR3 covers 15 residues. Germline CDR1 MGHRA, CDR2 YSYEKL. V was clipped by 2 bases and J by 2 bases; unmatched bases: 3.

V usage is TRBV20-1 and J usage is TRBJ2-7, with TRBD2 matching 8 bases. Trimming at V came to 3 bases and at J to 2 bases, leaving 9 bases not matched to a gene. This CDR3 contains 15 residues. The germline CDR1 and CDR2 sequences are DFQATT and SNEGSKA (reference sequence). The CDR3 loop reads CSASPGGSGAYEQYF. CDR3 DNA: TGCAGTGCTAGCCCGGGGGGTAGCGGGGCCTACGAGCAGTACTTC.

The gene calls are TRBV19 and TRBJ2-7; D ambiguous. Germline lookup yields CDR1 LNHDA and CDR2 SQIVND (reference sequence). This CDR3 is 14 amino acids long. The germline V and J ends were trimmed by 3 bases and 3 bases, with 12 bases remaining between them. CDR3: CASSIEGHNYEQYF. In DNA form, the CDR3 reads TGTGCCAGTAGTATTGAAGGGCATAACTACGAGCAGTACTTC.

CDR3 nucleotide sequence: TGTGCCAGCTCACCCAAAGCGGGAGTGGTGGCTGGGTCCCTAGATACGCAGTATTTT. Translated: CASSPKAGVVAGSLDTQYF. The chain links TRBV18 to TRBJ2-3, with 8 bases matching TRBD2. The length of the CDR3 is 19 residues. V trimming: 3 bases; J trimming: 5 bases; junction bases outside the gene matches: 19. CDR1 is KGHSH, CDR2 LQKENI, per germline.

This chain links TRBV18 with TRBJ2-1; 13 nucleotides line up with TRBD2. Losses at the gene ends were 5 bases for V and 7 bases for J; bases not matched to a gene: 5. In germline, CDR1 is KGHSH, CDR2 LQKENI. This CDR3 spans 15 amino acids. The CDR3 loop reads CASSSLAGGINEQFF. Here the CDR3 DNA reads TGTGCCAGCTCATCACTAGCGGGAGGGATTAATGAGCAGTTCTTC.

This clonotype was seen ten or more times. This sequence joins TRBV2 and TRBJ2-1; 7 bases map to TRBD1. V lost 5 bases to trimming and J lost 4 bases; unmatched junction nucleotides: 17. This CDR3 is built from 18 residues. Germline lookup yields CDR1 SNHLY and CDR2 FYNNEI. The CDR3 sequence: CASSSLDRVGYNYNEQFF. CDR3 nucleotide sequence: TGTGCCAGCAGTAGCCTCGACAGGGTGGGCTATAATTACAATGAGCAGTTCTTC.

The chain is built from TRBV7-6 and TRBJ2-2; either TRBD1 or TRBD2 may fit D (5 bases each). The germline gives CDR1 SGHVS, CDR2 FNYEAQ. V was cut by 3 bases and J by 5 bases, with 10 bases left in between. This CDR3 region has 14 residues. The CDR3 protein is CASSFRGETGELFF. CDR3 coding DNA: TGTGCCAGCAGCTTTAGGGGAGAAACCGGGGAGCTGTTTTTT.